The 25 T cell receptor beta chains below all came from one sample that was sequenced in a study of identical twins. TCRdb reprocessed the 5' RACE reads with MiXCR, giving one entry per CDR3 protein. Here the sample spans about 280,000 distinct CDR3 sequences, under 9% being singletons. These data also featured in a second study, about yellow fever vaccine responses in identical twins.

The sequencing input was memory (CD45RO+) T cells sorted from blood. Receptors were obtained from a woman younger than 30 in good health.

This clonotype was seen repeatedly, ten times or more. This chain connects TRBV4-2 to TRBJ1-3, with no clear D. CDR1 is LGHNA and CDR2 is YNFKEQ in the germline V gene. The CDR3 spans 14 residues. Trimming pared 0 bases from V and 1 base from J, leaving 4 bases between. The CDR3 spells CASSQERSGNTIYF. Here the CDR3 DNA reads TGTGCCAGCAGCCAAGAGCGATCTGGAAACACCATATATTTT.

Only a few counts were recorded for this clonotype. The chain has TRBV6-5 and TRBJ2-3; 11 positions match TRBD2. The J segment lost 4 bases and the V segment lost 0 bases, leaving 3 bases of the junction unmatched. Germline V CDR1 and CDR2: MNHEY, SVGAGI. CDR3 length equals 16 residues. This chain's CDR3 is CASSYSLAGGADTQYF. The CDR3 DNA sequence: TGTGCCAGCAGTTACTCTTTAGCGGGAGGGGCAGATACGCAGTATTTT.

This chain links TRBV5-5 with TRBJ1-1; no reliable D call. V was pared by 2 bases and J by 0 bases, with 11 bases between. The CDR3 length is 15 residues. Germline V lookup: CDR1 SGHKS, CDR2 YYEKEE (reference sequence). This chain's CDR3 is CASSLGLAMNTEAFF. The CDR3 DNA is TGTGCCAGCAGCTTAGGCTTGGCGATGAACACTGAAGCTTTCTTT. Full variable domain (rest looked up from reference TRBV5-5 and TRBJ1-1): DAGVTQSPTHLIKTRGQQVTLRCSPISGHKSVSWYQQVLGQGPQFIFQYYEKEERGRGNFPDRFSARQFPNYSSELNVNALLLGDSALYLCASSLGLAMNTEAFFGQGTRLTVV.

This clonotype was observed a few times. V usage is TRBV6-5 and J usage is TRBJ2-2; 11 nucleotides match TRBD1. Trimming cost V 4 bases and J 7 bases; bases outside gene matches: 8. Germline V gene data show CDR1 as MNHEY and CDR2 as SVGAGI. The CDR3 has 16 residues. The CDR3 region has the DNA TGTGCCAGCAGTTCAGGACAGGGGGCACGCGTCGGGGAGCTGTTTTTT. This sequence encodes CASSSGQGARVGELFF.

This clonotype was picked up a small number of times. The rearrangement uses TRBV6-1 and TRBJ2-4, with D tentatively TRBD2 (5 bases). V gave up 5 bases and J gave up 2 bases, with 19 bases separating them. The CDR3 consists of 17 residues. Germline CDR1 and CDR2: MNHNS and SASEGT. The CDR3 DNA follows: TGTGCCAGCAGTAAGAATCCGGGGATAAAATCCAAAAACATTCAGTACTTC. Translation gives CASSKNPGIKSKNIQYF.

The chain recombines TRBV7-6 with TRBJ2-7, with unresolved D. The CDR3 is 11 amino acids. V lost 5 bases and J 3 bases, leaving 5 bases between the germline ends. Germline CDR1 is SGHVS and CDR2 is FNYEAQ. This chain's CDR3 is CASSIRYEQYV. For the CDR3, the DNA is TGTGCCAGCAGCATACGCTACGAGCAGTACGTC.

In its sample, this clonotype was seen a few times. This chain uses TRBV7-6 with TRBJ2-7; D call uncertain. V was trimmed by 0 bases and J by 0 bases, leaving 12 bases between them. The CDR3 length is 16 residues. The germline gives CDR1 SGHVS, CDR2 FNYEAQ. The CDR3 protein is CASSLARGTSSYEQYF. As DNA, the CDR3 is TGTGCCAGCAGCTTAGCGCGAGGAACCAGCTCCTACGAGCAGTACTTC. Complete variable domain (other parts from reference TRBV7-6 and TRBJ2-7): GAGVSQSPRYKVTKRGQDVALRCDPISGHVSLYWYRQALGQGPEFLTYFNYEAQQDKSGLPNDRFSAERPEGSISTLTIQRTEQRDSAMYRCASSLARGTSSYEQYFGPGTRLTVT.

This clonotype has ten or more counts. The chain joins TRBV7-9 to TRBJ2-3; D may be TRBD1 (6 bases). The CDR3 loop spans 16 amino acids. V lost 5 bases and J 3 bases, leaving 18 bases between the germline ends. Germline lookup yields CDR1 SEHNR and CDR2 FQNEAQ (reference sequence). The CDR3 coding sequence is TGTGCCAGCAGCGAACAGACAGGTGGACGTACAGATACGCAGTATTTT. It codes for CASSEQTGGRTDTQYF.

This clonotype was found many times. This chain uses TRBV27 with TRBJ2-6; D is unresolved. The CDR3 loop spans 18 amino acids. V was trimmed by 2 bases and J by 1 base, leaving 15 bases between them. CDR1 and CDR2 (germline): MNHEY, SMNVEV (reference sequence). In DNA, the CDR3 is TGTGCCAGCAGTTTACCATCTTTTCTACGATCTGGGGCCAACGTCCTGACTTTC. Encoded protein: CASSLPSFLRSGANVLTF. The full variable domain, completed using reference TRBV27 and TRBJ2-6, is EAQVTQNPRYLITVTGKKLTVTCSQNMNHEYMSWYRQDPGLGLRQIYYSMNVEVTDKGDVPEGYKVSRKEKRNFPLILESPSPNQTSLYFCASSLPSFLRSGANVLTFGAGSRLTVL.

This clonotype came up many times. V is TRBV6-1 and J is TRBJ2-3; no reliable D call. V gave up 3 bases and J gave up 1 base, with 5 bases separating them. CDR3 length: 13 residues. Germline V lookup: CDR1 MNHNS, CDR2 SASEGT. The CDR3 nucleotides are TGTGCCAGCAGTGACACCCGCACAGATACGCAGTATTTT. This codes for CASSDTRTDTQYF.

This clonotype was counted many times. The chain combines TRBV24-1 with TRBJ2-3; unclear D gene. There are 14 residues in the CDR3. The V gene lost 2 bases and the J gene lost 2 bases, with 7 bases spanning the gap. The germline V gene has CDR1 KGHDR and CDR2 SFDVKD. CDR3 bases: TGTGCCACCAGTGATTCGTTCCCCACAGATACGCAGTATTTT. Protein sequence: CATSDSFPTDTQYF.

In its sample, this clonotype was seen a few times. The J gene is TRBJ1-2, the V gene TRBV29-1; D uncertain. This CDR3 has 10 residues. Germline V lookup: CDR1 SQVTM, CDR2 ANQGSEA. Trimming took 5 bases from V and 6 from J, leaving 7 bases between them. The CDR3 bases are TGCAGCGTTTCAACCGATGGCTACACCTTC. Its protein is CSVSTDGYTF.

This clonotype came up a few times. The gene calls are TRBV6-5 and TRBJ2-1; 10 nucleotides line up with TRBD1. The junction had 5 bases not matched to a gene; V was cut back by 2 bases and J by 7 bases. Germline loops: CDR1 MNHEY, CDR2 SVGAGI. This CDR3 has 15 amino acids. The DNA for the CDR3 is TGTGCCAGCAGTTACGGGACAGGGGAAGTTAATGAGCAGTTCTTC. Protein product: CASSYGTGEVNEQFF.

In its sample, this clonotype was seen a few times. The chain combines TRBV20-1 with TRBJ2-1; D perhaps matches TRBD2 (6 bases). V lost 6 bases and J lost 3, with 18 bases in between. Germline V gene data show CDR1 as DFQATT and CDR2 as SNEGSKA (reference sequence). This CDR3 comprises 15 residues. CDR3 coding DNA: TGCAGTGCCAATCAACCGGGGGACCTCTACAATGAGCAGTTCTTC. It translates to CSANQPGDLYNEQFF.

This clonotype has a handful of counts. The chain recombines TRBV11-3 with TRBJ2-2, with D perhaps matching TRBD1 (6 bases). V lost 5 bases and J lost 2, with 12 bases in between. Germline values: CDR1 SGHNT, CDR2 YENEEA. CDR3 size: 15 residues. CDR3 sequence (DNA): TGTGCCAGCAGCGGGAAGGGACACAACACCGGGGAGCTGTTTTTT. It yields the protein CASSGKGHNTGELFF.

This chain uses TRBV20-1 with TRBJ2-5; 7 nucleotides align to TRBD1. With V trimmed by 0 bases and J by 3 bases, 13 bases remained unmatched. The CDR3 sequence is 17 residues long. Germline CDR1 and CDR2: DFQATT and SNEGSKA (reference sequence). This chain's CDR3 is CSARDPRDGTAKETQYF. CDR3 DNA sequence: TGCAGTGCTAGAGACCCTCGGGATGGGACAGCTAAAGAGACCCAGTACTTC.

V and J are TRBV7-9 and TRBJ2-3, with D maybe TRBD2 (5 bases). Germline CDR1 SEHNR, CDR2 FQNEAQ (reference sequence). Deletions cut 0 bases from V and 4 bases from J, with 14 bases between. The CDR3 spans 16 residues. Here the CDR3 DNA reads TGTGCCAGCAGCTTAGCGCGGACTCCGCCCCCAGATACGCAGTATTTT. It specifies CASSLARTPPPDTQYF.

The table lists this clonotype with many counts. The germline gene is not matched at one end of the junction; a read error may be the cause. This sequence joins TRBV29-1 and TRBJ2-2; TRBD2 matches 8 bases. Germline CDR1 and CDR2: SQVTM and ANQGSEA. The CDR3 loop spans 14 amino acids. In nucleotides, the CDR3 is TGCAGCATTGAAAGCGGGAGCCGGACCGGGGAGCTGTTTTTT. It yields the protein CSIESGSRTGELFF.

The sample holds many counts of this clonotype. DNA of the CDR3: TGTGCCAGCAGCGTTGGAACTAGCTACCGCACAGATACGCAGTATTTT. Its protein product is CASSVGTSYRTDTQYF. The chain employs TRBV9 and TRBJ2-3; weak D call: TRBD2 (6 bases). CDR3 size: 16 residues. Between the trimmed V and J ends, which lost 2 bases and 1 base, there was a span of 14 bases. Per germline, CDR1 SGDLS and CDR2 YYNGEE.

This clonotype occurred many times. V and J are TRBV20-1 and TRBJ2-5; D remains ambiguous. Trimming pared 3 bases from V and 1 base from J, leaving 12 bases between. Germline values: CDR1 DFQATT, CDR2 SNEGSKA (reference sequence). The CDR3 sequence is 14 residues long. The CDR3 nucleotides read TGCAGTGCTAGTGGGCAGCCCCTCCAAGAGACCCAGTACTTC. Amino acids: CSASGQPLQETQYF.

This clonotype has at least ten counts. The V gene is TRBV12-3 or TRBV12-4, the J gene TRBJ2-7; D remains ambiguous. V lost 1 base to trimming and J lost 6 bases, with 7 bases between them. The CDR3 loop spans 12 amino acids. CDR3 protein: CASSLGGGEQYF. The CDR3 nucleotides read TGTGCCAGCAGTTTAGGCGGCGGCGAGCAGTACTTC.

This clonotype has more than one count but fewer than ten. At one end, the junction sequence differs from germline, possibly due to a read error. The chain employs TRBV7-8 and TRBJ1-6; D perhaps matches TRBD1 (5 bases). Germline V gene lookup returns CDR1 SGHVS and CDR2 FQNEAQ. The CDR3 totals 17 residues. The CDR3 region has the DNA TGTGCCAGCAGCCTAGCCCCTCGGGGGAGTGGGAGTTCACCCCTCCACTTT. Encoded protein: CASSLAPRGSGSSPLHF. The complete variable domain, with remaining parts taken from reference TRBV7-8 and TRBJ1-6, reads GAGVSQSPRYKVAKRGQDVALRCDPISGHVSLFWYQQALGQGPEFLTYFQNEAQLDKSGLPSDRFFAERPEGSVSTLKIQRTQQEDSAVYLCASSLAPRGSGSSPLHFGNGTRLTVT.

The sample holds many counts of this clonotype. The chain is built from TRBV6-2 or TRBV6-3 and TRBJ2-7, with 10 bases matching TRBD2. Per the germline V gene, CDR1 is MNHEY and CDR2 is SVGEGT. The CDR3 loop spans 14 amino acids. Trimming removed 5 bases from V and 4 bases from J; junction bases left unmatched: 5. The CDR3 spells CASSNLAGAYEQYF. CDR3 DNA: TGTGCCAGCAGTAATCTAGCGGGAGCTTACGAGCAGTACTTC.

This chain joins TRBV20-1 and TRBJ2-3; 14 nucleotides align to TRBD2. Per germline, CDR1 DFQATT and CDR2 SNEGSKA (reference sequence). The CDR3 consists of 16 residues. V shed 5 bases, J shed 9 bases, and the junction held 13 bases outside the gene matches. CDR3 in amino acids: CSASGLAGVGVRTQYF. In nucleotides, the CDR3 is TGCAGTGCTTCGGGACTAGCGGGAGTTGGGGTCAGGACGCAGTATTTT.

There are a few counts of this clonotype. This chain connects TRBV10-1 to TRBJ2-1; 7 bases are a match to TRBD2. CDR1 and CDR2 from the germline V gene are WNHNN and SYGVQD (reference sequence). With 9 bases clipped from V and 1 base from J, the junction kept 6 bases outside the gene matches. This CDR3 is 14 amino acids long. CDR3 sequence (DNA): TGCGCCAGTCGGGAGGCCCGGTCCTACAATGAGCAGTTCTTC. Translation gives CASREARSYNEQFF.